This T cell receptor (beta chain) is drawn from a study of precursors of human CD4 cytotoxic T cells (dated by TCRdb to between 2017 and 2018). Notes on the research overall: The bulk TCR-seq analysis covered CD4+ memory subsets from 11 to 15 donors in total. TCR-seq analysis of roughly 15 donors yielded TCRalpha and TCRbeta chain sequences (table S7). Overall study outcomes, separate from this receptor: Compared with TCM and TEM subsets, the IL-7Rhigh and IL-7R- TEMRA subsets had more restricted TCR repertoires, with lower diversity and more expanded clonotypes. According to the authors, an observational design in humans cannot definitively determine the direction of differentiation between precursor and effector cells. Only about 95% of the 14 donors were included in some bulk TCR-seq comparisons, which suggests that not every subset was available for every donor. Expanded effector clonotypes made up a larger fraction of IL-7Rhigh TEMRA clonotypes than of TEM or TCM clonotypes.

The CDR1 and CDR2 encoded by the germline V gene are SQVTM and ANQGSEA. Trimming removed 0 bases from V and 5 bases from J, leaving 8 bases between the germline ends. The CDR3 spans 13 residues, from the cysteine through the phenylalanine. Only CDR3 DNA remains: 39 bases, in frame from the first base. Regarding this clonotype: Which antigen it targets is not known. Per-nucleotide qualities are absent, and no much larger clonotype sits a single base away.

The sample was run on an Illumina MiSeq. The published analysis was carried out like this. The Shannon-Wiener index, computed in VDJtools, was used to measure repertoire diversity. Expanded TCRbeta clonotypes were defined as those with a clonotype frequency of at least 3. Through fastp at Q25 and MiXCR, TCRdb rebuilt clones from the public reads, retaining in-frame beta chains. Rows matching on CDR3 protein sequence are summarized as one entry with the most common DNA and genes. TCRdb, not the original authors, processed these V and J calls. This sample comprises some 240 distinct CDR3 sequences, under 40% of them detected only once. The ten largest clones capture 63% of the sample. Bulk UMI-based TCR sequencing was performed on four sorted CD4+ memory subsets (TCM, TEM, IL-7Rhigh TEMRA, IL-7R- TEMRA) to test a precursor-effector relationship among CD4 cytotoxic T cells. Cells were obtained from peripheral blood mononuclear cells that had been isolated from human blood.

The sample was memory CD4+ T cells from blood (PBMCs). This chain joins TRBV29-1 to TRBJ2-4, with the D segment identity uncertain. The receptor's source is a human donor in good health. The DNA reads as follows: TGCAGCGTTGAAGAGTCCCAACAAAACATTCAGTACTTC. It encodes CSVEESQQNIQYF.